This T cell receptor beta chain was profiled in a study of blood T cell repertoires in COVID-19. This CDR3 has 16 amino acids. Germline lookup yields CDR1 MNHEY and CDR2 SMNVEV (reference sequence). Trimming took 1 base from V and 10 from J, leaving 17 bases between them. Per the authors' pipeline: Nucleated cell counts were estimated from reference gene primer amplification. Libraries were prepared by immunoSEQ multiplex PCR; TCRdb keeps only in-frame clonotypes and omits some of them. Clonal size and the V and J genes are those of that table, whereas D and trimming came from the DNA. This repertoire shows about 120,000 clones, around 84% found once; its top ten account for nearly 4%.

The receptor was derived from a woman aged 30 to 39 who had recovered from COVID-19. Input material: PBMCs or T cells enriched from blood (not recorded which). V gene TRBV27 combines with J gene TRBJ1-6, with TRBD1 as a possible D gene (6 bases). This chain's CDR3 is CASSLLGITGNSPLHF. CDR3 nucleotide sequence: TGTGCCAGCAGTTTATTGGGGATCACAGGGAACTCACCCCTCCACTTT.